This T cell receptor (beta chain) was recovered during a study of blood T cell repertoires in COVID-19. Study overall: Sites in the United States, Italy and Spain provided acute and convalescent COVID-19 samples.

TCRdb's copy holds only in-frame clones and misses some; the assay was immunoSEQ multiplex PCR. The table lists some 320,000 clones, over 85% of them singletons. There are a few counts of this clone. The V gene's germline CDR1 is MGHRA and CDR2 YSYEKL. This CDR3 has 12 residues. V dropped 4 bases and J dropped 5 bases, with 9 bases sitting between them. Among Cohort 3 donors, those recovered had two negative PCRs, clearance, or symptom resolution. Material for sequencing was PBMCs or T cells enriched from blood (not recorded which). The rearrangement joins TRBV4-1 to TRBJ2-7; D call uncertain. The receptor was isolated from a man in his sixties who had recovered from COVID-19. In DNA, the CDR3 is TGCGCCAGCAGCCCCGGGTCTCACGAGCAGTACTTC. This sequence encodes CASSPGSHEQYF.